This entry describes one TCR beta chain. The record originates from a study of control samples from healthy donors and cancer patients. The CDR3 length is 15 residues. V was pared by 4 bases and J by 1 base, with 5 bases of the junction left unmatched. CDR1 and CDR2 from the germline V gene are LGHDT and YNNKEL (reference sequence). Method: immunoSEQ multiplex PCR; TCRdb's copy keeps in-frame clones and lacks some. The data show 100,000 to 150,000 clones, with approximately 90% seen just once and around 10% held by the top ten. The chain joins TRBV3-1 (or the pseudogene TRBV3-2) to TRBJ1-1, with TRBD1 matching 8 bases. The TCR sequence derives from a man aged 25-45 years in good health. Input material: blood. The CDR3 protein is CASSPQQGGNTEAFF. The CDR3 coding sequence is TGTGCCAGCAGCCCCCAACAGGGGGGGAACACTGAAGCTTTCTTT.